Shown below are 21 T cell receptor beta chains from a single sample sequenced in a study of beta chain features in type 1 diabetes. Expressed TCRB transcripts were sequenced because the entire RNA isolate underwent reverse transcription. Assay used: immunoSEQ multiplex PCR; TCRdb lists only in-frame clones, some missing. Among more than 300,000 clones listed, 10% to 15% were seen once. For these receptors, no antigen is known. Study-wide points: A moderate, significant TCRB CDR3 shortening appeared in type 1 diabetes across four CD4+ subsets.

Sample: naive CD4+ T cells from blood. The receptors here all came from a woman between 18 and 29 years old with type 1 diabetes.

In its sample, this clone was seen a few times. The gene calls are TRBV18 and TRBJ2-3; no clear D gene. The CDR3 is made up of 12 amino acids. V was trimmed by 5 bases and J by 3 bases, leaving 6 bases between them. Per the germline V gene, CDR1 is KGHSH and CDR2 is LQKENI. CDR3 loop: CASSYGTDTQYF. DNA of the CDR3: TGTGCCAGCTCATACGGGACAGATACGCAGTATTTT.

The chain links TRBV7-9 to TRBJ2-5; D may be TRBD2 (5 bases). Germline V gene lookup returns CDR1 SEHNR and CDR2 FQNEAQ (reference sequence). CDR3 length: 14 residues. The germline V and J ends were trimmed by 5 bases and 1 base, with 11 bases remaining between them. The CDR3 bases are TGTGCCAGCAGCCCTCCCGGAGGCCAAGAGACCCAGTACTTC. It encodes CASSPPGGQETQYF.

This clone has a handful of counts. The J gene is TRBJ2-7, the V gene TRBV7-2; TRBD2 matches at 13 bases. V gave up 5 bases and J gave up 3 bases; unmatched junction bases: 10. The CDR3 is made up of 17 amino acids. Germline CDR1 is SGHTA and CDR2 is FQGNSA. CDR3 amino acids: CASSTGRTSGSIYEQYF. CDR3 coding DNA: TGTGCCAGCAGCACAGGAAGGACTAGCGGGAGCATCTACGAGCAGTACTTC. Together with reference TRBV7-2 and TRBJ2-7, the CDR3 gives the full variable domain: GAGVSQSPSNKVTEKGKDVELRCDPISGHTALYWYRQSLGQGLEFLIYFQGNSAPDKSGLPSDRFSAERTGGSVSTLTIQRTQQEDSAVYLCASSTGRTSGSIYEQYFGPGTRLTVT.

In nucleotides, the CDR3 is TGTGCCAGCGTACAGGGCCTCTCTAACTATGGCTACACCTTC. This sequence encodes CASVQGLSNYGYTF. This chain connects TRBV2 to TRBJ1-2; D possibly corresponds to TRBD1 (6 bases). Germline loops: CDR1 SNHLY, CDR2 FYNNEI. The CDR3 loop spans 14 amino acids. The ends were cut back, 8 bases at V and 0 bases at J, with 13 bases in the middle. The full variable domain, in which reference TRBV2 and TRBJ1-2 provide the parts outside the CDR3, is EPEVTQTPSHQVTQMGQEVILRCVPISNHLYFYWYRQILGQKVEFLVSFYNNEISEKSEIFDDQFSVERPDGSNFTLKIRSTKLEDSAMYFCASVQGLSNYGYTFGSGTRLTVV.

This clone turned up a few times. The chain carries TRBV9 and TRBJ1-5; 8 bases are shared with TRBD1. This CDR3 comprises 15 residues. Germline CDR1 reads SGDLS; CDR2 reads YYNGEE. J was trimmed by 5 bases and V by 2 bases; bases with no gene match: 6. The CDR3 DNA follows: TGTGCCAGCAGCGTCACAGGGGGATGGGATCAGCCCCAGCATTTT. Amino acid sequence: CASSVTGGWDQPQHF. Combining the CDR3 with reference TRBV9 and TRBJ1-5 gives the whole variable domain DSGVTQTPKHLITATGQRVTLRCSPRSGDLSVYWYQQSLDQGLQFLIQYYNGEERAKGNILERFSAQQFPDLHSELNLSSLELGDSALYFCASSVTGGWDQPQHFGDGTRLSIL.

CDR3: CASSYSQPINTQYF. The CDR3 nucleotides read TGTGCCAGCAGTTACTCACAGCCTATCAATACGCAGTATTTT. The chain is built from TRBV6-5 and TRBJ2-3, with D unresolved. CDR3 size: 14 residues. CDR1 MNHEY and CDR2 SVGAGI come from the germline V gene. Trimming left V 0 bases short and J 7 bases short, with 11 bases between.

V and J are TRBV29-1 and TRBJ1-1; unclear D gene. Germline CDR1 and CDR2: SQVTM and ANQGSEA. CDR3 length: 12 residues. Trimming removed 0 bases from V and 7 bases from J, with 9 bases in between. CDR3 in DNA: TGCAGCGTTGAAGATCTTGGCAGTGAAGCTTTCTTT. It codes for CSVEDLGSEAFF.

This sequence joins TRBV14 and TRBJ2-4, with D possibly matching TRBD1 (5 bases). This CDR3 spans 14 amino acids. CDR1 and CDR2 (germline): SGHDN, FVKESK. The ends were cut back, 1 base at V and 7 bases at J, with 11 bases in the middle. The CDR3 sequence is CASSQGQMWNIQYF. The CDR3 nucleotides are TGTGCCAGCAGCCAAGGACAGATGTGGAACATTCAGTACTTC.

The chain combines TRBV6-5 with TRBJ1-5, with 7 bases identical to TRBD1. The CDR3 is 14 amino acids. From germline, CDR1 is MNHEY and CDR2 SVGAGI. V shed 8 bases, J shed 5 bases, and the junction held 9 bases outside the gene matches. CDR3 in amino acids: CASGRDSKYQPQHF. DNA of the CDR3: TGTGCCAGCGGCAGGGACAGTAAGTATCAGCCCCAGCATTTT.

The rearrangement links TRBV30 to TRBJ2-7; 13 positions match TRBD2. The length of the CDR3 is 17 residues. Germline V CDR1 and CDR2: GTSNPN, SVGIG (reference sequence). The trim removed 2 bases at V and 3 bases at J, leaving 10 bases unmatched. The CDR3 region is CAWSKGTSGEKNYEQYF. CDR3 coding DNA: TGTGCCTGGAGTAAGGGGACTAGCGGGGAGAAAAACTACGAGCAGTACTTC.

V is TRBV5-1 and J is TRBJ2-1; maybe TRBD1 (6 bases). CDR1 is SGHRS, CDR2 YFSETQ, per germline. Deletions cut 3 bases from V and 8 bases from J, with 12 bases between. This CDR3 is 13 amino acids long. CDR3 sequence (DNA): TGCGCCAGCAGCTCAACAGGGTTGGATGAGCAGTTCTTC. Protein: CASSSTGLDEQFF.

This chain connects TRBV6-5 to TRBJ1-6; D is ambiguous. The germline V gene has CDR1 MNHEY and CDR2 SVGAGI. CDR3 length: 15 amino acids. Trimming took off 0 bases at V and 10 bases at J, with 13 bases between the two ends. DNA for the CDR3: TGTGCCAGCAGTTACTCGATCGGGTTAGGCTCACCCCTCCACTTT. This gives the protein CASSYSIGLGSPLHF.

The chain links TRBV4-1 to TRBJ2-1; D gene uncertain. CDR3 length: 14 amino acids. V was clipped by 2 bases and J by 2 bases, with 7 bases between them. Germline lookup yields CDR1 MGHRA and CDR2 YSYEKL. The CDR3 sequence: CASSQFLAYNEQFF. The CDR3 DNA is TGCGCCAGCAGCCAATTTCTCGCCTACAATGAGCAGTTCTTC.

The gene calls are TRBV2 and TRBJ1-2; TRBD1 aligns across 8 bases. Trimming cost V 10 bases and J 5 bases; bases outside gene matches: 9. Per germline, CDR1 SNHLY and CDR2 FYNNEI. This CDR3 has 13 amino acids. The CDR3 loop is CATRQGPEYGYTF. The CDR3 nucleotides read TGTGCCACCCGACAGGGGCCGGAGTATGGCTACACCTTC.

This clone occurred a few times. This chain links TRBV28 with TRBJ1-1; D is possibly TRBD1 (5 bases). V was trimmed by 8 bases and J by 4 bases, leaving 11 bases between them. The CDR3 is made up of 12 amino acids. The germline gives CDR1 MDHEN, CDR2 SYDVKM. CDR3 region: CASAAGFTEAFF. As DNA, the CDR3 is TGTGCCAGCGCAGCAGGGTTCACTGAAGCTTTCTTT.

A few counts support this clone. The chain combines TRBV6-6 with TRBJ1-1; the D gene is possibly TRBD1 (5 bases). V was clipped by 6 bases and J by 6 bases, with 14 bases between them. Germline V gene data show CDR1 as MNHNY and CDR2 as SVGAGI (reference sequence). The CDR3 has 13 amino acids. In DNA form, the CDR3 reads TGTGCCAGCAGGGCGGGACCTCCCGCTGAAGCTTTCTTT. Encoded protein: CASRAGPPAEAFF.

This clone was observed a handful of times. V gene TRBV11-2 combines with J gene TRBJ2-5, with 7 positions matching TRBD2. The V segment lost 7 bases and the J segment 5 bases; nucleotides outside the gene matches: 7. This CDR3 spans 13 amino acids. The germline gives CDR1 SGHAT, CDR2 FQNNGV. CDR3 protein: CASTPGGTETQYF. CDR3 coding DNA: TGTGCCAGCACCCCCGGGGGGACGGAGACCCAGTACTTC.

The gene calls are TRBV21-1 and TRBJ1-5; the listed D gene, TRBD1, was not tested against the DNA. TRBV21-1 is an annotated pseudogene. The CDR3 extends over 13 amino acids. In DNA, the CDR3 is TGTGCCAGTCTACGACAGCCCAATCAGCCCCAGCATTTT. It codes for CASLRQPNQPQHF.

The V gene is TRBV11-2, the J gene TRBJ2-1; D is possibly TRBD1 (5 bases). Germline V gene sequence: CDR1 SGHAT, CDR2 FQNNGV. V lost 2 bases and J 3 bases, leaving 11 bases between the germline ends. This CDR3 comprises 15 residues. This CDR3 reads CASSLFRRGYNEQFF. In nucleotides, the CDR3 is TGTGCCAGCAGCTTATTCAGAAGGGGCTACAATGAGCAGTTCTTC.

The V and J genes are TRBV5-1 and TRBJ2-2, with 8 positions matching TRBD2. Germline V gene lookup returns CDR1 SGHRS and CDR2 YFSETQ. Trimming took 3 bases from V and 3 from J; bases not matched to a gene: 4. The CDR3 contains 15 residues. CDR3 residues: CASSSTGGDTGELFF. The DNA of the CDR3 is TGCGCCAGCAGCTCGACCGGGGGGGACACCGGGGAGCTGTTTTTT.

The chain has TRBV7-9 and TRBJ2-1, with 7 bases identical to TRBD1. This CDR3 contains 11 residues. The V segment lost 1 base and the J segment 13 bases; nucleotides outside the gene matches: 1. Germline lookup yields CDR1 SEHNR and CDR2 FQNEAQ (reference sequence). CDR3 loop: CASSLEGAQFF. The CDR3 DNA reads as TGTGCCAGCAGCTTAGAGGGGGCACAGTTCTTC.